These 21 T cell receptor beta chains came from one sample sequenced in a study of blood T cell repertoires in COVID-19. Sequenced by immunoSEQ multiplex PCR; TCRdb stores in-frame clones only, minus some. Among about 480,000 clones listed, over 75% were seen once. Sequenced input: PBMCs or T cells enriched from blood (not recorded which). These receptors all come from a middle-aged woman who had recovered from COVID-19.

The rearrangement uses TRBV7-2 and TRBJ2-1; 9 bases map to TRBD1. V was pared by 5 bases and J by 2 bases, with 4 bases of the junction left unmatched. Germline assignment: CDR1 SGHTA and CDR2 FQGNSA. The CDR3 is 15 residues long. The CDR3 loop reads CASSPGTGTYNEQFF. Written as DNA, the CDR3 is TGTGCCAGCAGCCCTGGGACAGGGACCTACAATGAGCAGTTCTTC.

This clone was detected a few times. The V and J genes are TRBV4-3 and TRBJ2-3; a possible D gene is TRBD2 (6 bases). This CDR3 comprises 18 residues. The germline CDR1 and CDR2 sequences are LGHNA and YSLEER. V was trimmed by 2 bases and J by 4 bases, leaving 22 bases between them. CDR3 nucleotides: TGCGCCAGCAGCCAAAGAGACCTTAACTGGGGGGAGGCAGATACGCAGTATTTT. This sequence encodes CASSQRDLNWGEADTQYF.

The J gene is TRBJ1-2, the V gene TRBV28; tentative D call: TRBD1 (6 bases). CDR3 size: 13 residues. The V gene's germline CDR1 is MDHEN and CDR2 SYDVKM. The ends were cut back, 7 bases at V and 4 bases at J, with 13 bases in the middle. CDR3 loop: CASKVGQLYGYTF. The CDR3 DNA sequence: TGTGCCAGCAAGGTTGGACAGCTCTATGGCTACACCTTC.

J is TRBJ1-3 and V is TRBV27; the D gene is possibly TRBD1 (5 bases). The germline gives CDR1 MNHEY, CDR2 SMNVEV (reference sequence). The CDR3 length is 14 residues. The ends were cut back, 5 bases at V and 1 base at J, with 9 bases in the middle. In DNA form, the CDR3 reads TGTGCCAGCAGTCCCCGGGGGTCTGGAAACACCATATATTTT. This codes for CASSPRGSGNTIYF.

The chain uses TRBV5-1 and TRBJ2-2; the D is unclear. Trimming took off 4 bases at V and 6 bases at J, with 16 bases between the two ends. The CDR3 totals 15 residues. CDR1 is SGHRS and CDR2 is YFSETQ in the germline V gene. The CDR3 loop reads CASSLHSGYAGELFF. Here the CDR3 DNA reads TGCGCCAGCAGCCTACACTCCGGGTATGCCGGGGAGCTGTTTTTT.

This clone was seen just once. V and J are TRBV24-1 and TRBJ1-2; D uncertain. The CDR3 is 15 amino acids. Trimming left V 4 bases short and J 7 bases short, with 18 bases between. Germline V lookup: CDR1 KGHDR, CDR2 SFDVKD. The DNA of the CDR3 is TGTGCCACCAGTGAATCGAGAGGGCAATATGGTGGCTACACCTTC. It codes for CATSESRGQYGGYTF.

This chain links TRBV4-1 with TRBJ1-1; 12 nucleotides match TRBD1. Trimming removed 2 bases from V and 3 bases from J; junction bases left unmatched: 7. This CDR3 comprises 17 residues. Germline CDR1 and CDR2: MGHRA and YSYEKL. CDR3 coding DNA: TGCGCCAGCAGCCAACACGGGACAGGGGGCGACTACACTGAAGCTTTCTTT. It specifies CASSQHGTGGDYTEAFF.

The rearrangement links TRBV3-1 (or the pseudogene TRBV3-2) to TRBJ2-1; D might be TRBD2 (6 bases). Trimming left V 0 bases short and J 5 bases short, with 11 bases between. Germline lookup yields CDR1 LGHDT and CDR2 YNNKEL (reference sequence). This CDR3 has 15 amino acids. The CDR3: CASSQDGGYDNEQFF. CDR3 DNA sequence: TGTGCCAGCAGCCAAGATGGGGGGTACGACAATGAGCAGTTCTTC.

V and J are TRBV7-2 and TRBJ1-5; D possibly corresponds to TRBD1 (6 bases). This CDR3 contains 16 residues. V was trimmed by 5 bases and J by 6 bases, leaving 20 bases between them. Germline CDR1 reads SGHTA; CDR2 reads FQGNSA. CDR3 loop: CASSPGTSSRGQPQHF. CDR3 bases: TGTGCCAGCAGCCCCGGGACTAGTAGCAGGGGTCAGCCCCAGCATTTT. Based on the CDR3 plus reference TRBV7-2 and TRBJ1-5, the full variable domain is GAGVSQSPSNKVTEKGKDVELRCDPISGHTALYWYRQSLGQGLEFLIYFQGNSAPDKSGLPSDRFSAERTGGSVSTLTIQRTQQEDSAVYLCASSPGTSSRGQPQHFGDGTRLSIL.

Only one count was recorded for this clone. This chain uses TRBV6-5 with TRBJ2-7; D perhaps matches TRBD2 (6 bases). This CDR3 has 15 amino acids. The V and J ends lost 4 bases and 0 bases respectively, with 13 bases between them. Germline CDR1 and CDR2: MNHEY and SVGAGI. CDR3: CASSFLAMSSYEQYF. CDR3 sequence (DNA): TGTGCCAGCAGTTTTCTAGCGATGAGCTCCTACGAGCAGTACTTC.

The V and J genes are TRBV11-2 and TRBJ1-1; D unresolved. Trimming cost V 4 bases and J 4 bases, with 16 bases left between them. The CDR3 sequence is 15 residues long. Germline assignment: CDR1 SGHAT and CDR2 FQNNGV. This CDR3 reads CASSSSPGVGTEAFF. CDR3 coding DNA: TGTGCCAGCAGCTCCTCCCCCGGGGTCGGCACTGAAGCTTTCTTT.

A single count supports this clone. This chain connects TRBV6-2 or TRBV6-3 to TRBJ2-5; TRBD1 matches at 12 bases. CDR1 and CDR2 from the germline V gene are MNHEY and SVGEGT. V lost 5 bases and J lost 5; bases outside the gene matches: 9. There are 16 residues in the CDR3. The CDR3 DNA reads TGTGCCAGCAGTCCCAGGGACAGGGGGCGAGGGGAGACCCAGTACTTC. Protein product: CASSPRDRGRGETQYF.

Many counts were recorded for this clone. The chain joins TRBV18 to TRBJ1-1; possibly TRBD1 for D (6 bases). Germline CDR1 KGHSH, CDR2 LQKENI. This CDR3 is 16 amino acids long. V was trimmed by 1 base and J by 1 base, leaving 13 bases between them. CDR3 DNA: TGTGCCAGCTCACCACAACTCCTACAGGGGAACACTGAAGCTTTCTTT. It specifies CASSPQLLQGNTEAFF.

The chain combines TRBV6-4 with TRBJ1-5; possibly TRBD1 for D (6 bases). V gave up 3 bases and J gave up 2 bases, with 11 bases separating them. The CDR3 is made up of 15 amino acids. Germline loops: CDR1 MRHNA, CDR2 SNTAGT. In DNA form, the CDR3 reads TGTGCCAGCAGTGAGGGGGCAGGGGGCAATCAGCCCCAGCATTTT. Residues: CASSEGAGGNQPQHF.

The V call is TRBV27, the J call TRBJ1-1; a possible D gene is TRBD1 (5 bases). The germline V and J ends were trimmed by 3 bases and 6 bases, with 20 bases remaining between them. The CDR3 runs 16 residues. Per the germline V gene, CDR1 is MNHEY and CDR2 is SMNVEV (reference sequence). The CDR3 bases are TGTGCCAGCAGTTTTCGGTCGGCCCGGGGGGGGGCTGAAGCTTTCTTT. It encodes CASSFRSARGGAEAFF.

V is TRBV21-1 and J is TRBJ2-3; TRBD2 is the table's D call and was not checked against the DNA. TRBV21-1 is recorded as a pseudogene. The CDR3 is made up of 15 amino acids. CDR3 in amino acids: CASIVSTNVADTQYF. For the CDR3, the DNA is TGTGCCAGCATCGTTTCTACCAATGTGGCAGATACGCAGTATTTT.

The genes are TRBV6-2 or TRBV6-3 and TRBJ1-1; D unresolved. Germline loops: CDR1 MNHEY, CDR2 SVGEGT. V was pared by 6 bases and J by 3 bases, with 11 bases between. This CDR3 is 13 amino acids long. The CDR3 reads CASSLTEDTEAFF. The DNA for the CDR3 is TGTGCCAGCAGCCTAACTGAAGACACTGAAGCTTTCTTT.

The CDR3 here is CASSSRNQPQHF. In DNA, the CDR3 is TGTGCCAGCAGTTCCAGGAATCAGCCCCAGCATTTT. The chain recombines TRBV6-2 or TRBV6-3 with TRBJ1-5; D gene uncertain. This CDR3 has 12 residues. The germline CDR1 and CDR2 sequences are MNHEY and SVGEGT. The V gene lost 4 bases and the J gene lost 4 bases, with 5 bases spanning the gap.

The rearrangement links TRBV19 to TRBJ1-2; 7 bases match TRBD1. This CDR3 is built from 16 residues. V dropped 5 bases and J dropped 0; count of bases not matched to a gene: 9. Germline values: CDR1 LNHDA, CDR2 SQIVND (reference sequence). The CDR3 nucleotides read TGTGCCAGTAGTCGTAACAGGGGTGCGTCTAACTATGGCTACACCTTC. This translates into CASSRNRGASNYGYTF.

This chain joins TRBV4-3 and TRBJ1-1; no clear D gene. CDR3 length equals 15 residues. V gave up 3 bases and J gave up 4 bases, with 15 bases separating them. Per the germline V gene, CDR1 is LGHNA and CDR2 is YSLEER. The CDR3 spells CASSQSRGGGTEAFF. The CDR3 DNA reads TGCGCCAGCAGCCAGAGCCGAGGAGGAGGCACTGAAGCTTTCTTT.

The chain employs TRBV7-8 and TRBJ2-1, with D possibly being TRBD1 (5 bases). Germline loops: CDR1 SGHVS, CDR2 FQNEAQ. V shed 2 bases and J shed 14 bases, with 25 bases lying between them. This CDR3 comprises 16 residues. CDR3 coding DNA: TGTGCCAGCAGCTTACTTCGGCAGGGTTCCTCCCGATACAAGTTCTTC. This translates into CASSLLRQGSSRYKFF.